This TCR beta chain was identified during a study of blood T cell repertoires in COVID-19. Study details: Collection of acute and convalescent COVID-19 samples took place in the United States, Italy and Spain. The cDNA or gDNA used as material had been derived from T cells, B-cell-depleted T cells, or PBMCs.

Original processing methods: Amplifying reference gene primers gave estimates of nucleated cell counts. Produced via immunoSEQ multiplex PCR; TCRdb's table is partial and in-frame only. The V and J calls and clone size are taken from that table; D and trimming were inferred from the DNA. The sample carries about 250,000 clones, approximately 90% recorded once. V lost 3 bases, J lost 6 bases, and 14 bases lay in between. The CDR3 totals 14 residues. Germline-derived CDR1 and CDR2 are LNHDA and SQIVND (reference sequence). The specimen sequenced was peripheral blood. The clonotype comes from a man between 18 and 29 years old with active or convalescent COVID-19. The chain couples TRBV19 to TRBJ1-2; D perhaps matches TRBD1 (6 bases). The CDR3 sequence: CASSIYRDTDGYTF. CDR3 nucleotide sequence: TGTGCCAGTAGTATCTACAGGGACACCGATGGCTACACCTTC.